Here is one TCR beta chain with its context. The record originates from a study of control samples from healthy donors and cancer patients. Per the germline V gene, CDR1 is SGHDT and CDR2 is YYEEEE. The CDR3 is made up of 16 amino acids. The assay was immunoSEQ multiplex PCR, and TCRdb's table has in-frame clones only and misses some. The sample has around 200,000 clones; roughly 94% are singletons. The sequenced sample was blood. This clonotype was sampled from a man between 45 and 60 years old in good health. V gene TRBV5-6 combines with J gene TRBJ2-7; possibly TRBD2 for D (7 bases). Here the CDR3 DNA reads TGTGCCAGCACCTTGGGGGGGGCAGGTAAAACCTACGAGCAGTACGTC. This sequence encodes CASTLGGAGKTYEQYV.